The rows below give T cell receptor beta chains drawn from one sample of a study of T-cell reconstitution after alpha-beta-depleted transplantation in children. In TCRdb, the PCR reads were re-called with MiXCR into one record per CDR3 protein. The table has about 980,000 distinct CDR3 sequences, about 30% seen once; the top ten hold roughly 28%. The starting material was PBMCs, mostly from graft donor cells, obtained 360 days after TCRalphabeta/CD19-depleted stem cell transplant. The receptors stem from a boy younger than two who had a stem cell transplant for SCID, so the T cells may come from the graft donor. The CDR3 runs from the conserved cysteine through the conserved F or W. A D gene is named only where the DNA matches it firmly. Clone size is not always given. Where it is, it says once, few, many or a class for expanded clones.

size	V	D	J	DNA	CDR3
.	TRBV25-1	TRBD1	TRBJ2-1	TGTGCCAGCAGTGAATTAGGGGGCAGTGAGCAGTTCTTC	CASSELGGSEQFF
few	TRBV20-1	TRBD1	TRBJ2-6	TGCAGTGCTAGAGAGAGGACAGGGATTTCCTCTGGGGCCAACGTCCTGACTTTC	CSARERTGISSGANVLTF
.	TRBV15	.	TRBJ2-1	TGTGCCACCAGCAGTGGGGGCACACCCTGGCAGTTCTTC	CATSSGGTPWQFF
many	TRBV2	TRBD2	TRBJ2-1	TGTGCCAGGGGAACGGGACTAGCGGGGAGGGAGCAGTTCTTC	CARGTGLAGREQFF
.	TRBV5-6	TRBD2	TRBJ2-3	TGTGCCAGCAGCTTGGTACTAGCGGGATTTAACACAGATACGCAGTATTTT	CASSLVLAGFNTDTQYF
few	TRBV2	.	TRBJ2-1	TGTGCCAGCGAAAACTACAATGAGCAGTTCTTC	CASENYNEQFF
.	TRBV12-3/TRBV12-4	.	TRBJ2-1	TGTGCCAGCAGTCAAAAGTCCCGGTTTTACTACAATGAGCAGTTCTTC	CASSQKSRFYYNEQFF
few	TRBV5-1	.	TRBJ1-1	TGCGCCAGCAGCCAGCGGGACCTGAACACTGAAGCTTTCTTT	CASSQRDLNTEAFF
.	TRBV7-6	.	TRBJ1-2	TGTGCCAGCAGCTTACATTTCCTTTTAGGACAGACTAACTATGGCTACACCTTC	CASSLHFLLGQTNYGYTF
.	TRBV12-3/TRBV12-4	.	TRBJ2-7	TGTGCCAGTCTCCCCTACGAGCAGTACTTC	CASLPYEQYF
.	TRBV9	TRBD2	TRBJ2-5	TGTGCCAGCAGCGTGACTAGCGGGTCGGGCCAAGAGACCCAGTACTTC	CASSVTSGSGQETQYF
.	TRBV9	.	TRBJ1-4	TGTGCCAGCAGCACCCGGGACGCCGAAAAACTGTTTTTT	CASSTRDAEKLFF
few	TRBV9	.	TRBJ1-1	TGTGCCAGCAGCATTAGGGACGGTCGGAACACTGAAGCTTTCTTT	CASSIRDGRNTEAFF
few	TRBV20-1	.	TRBJ2-1	TGCAGTGCTAGAGATCGTCGAGCCTCCAATGAGCAGTTCTTC	CSARDRRASNEQFF
.	TRBV5-1	TRBD2	TRBJ2-1	TGCGCCAGCAGCTCTAGCGGGGGGGCCATCGATGAGCAGTTCTTC	CASSSSGGAIDEQFF
many	TRBV20-1	.	TRBJ2-1	TGCAGTGCTACGGGCTCCTACAATGAGCAGTTCTTC	CSATGSYNEQFF
few	TRBV5-6	.	TRBJ2-1	TGTGCCAGCAGCAGCCCGGGACTGTCCAATGAGCAGTTCTTC	CASSSPGLSNEQFF
.	TRBV2	.	TRBJ1-1	TGTGCCAGCAGTGGCCTGGGGTCCACTGAAGCTTTCTTT	CASSGLGSTEAFF
.	TRBV6-1	TRBD1	TRBJ2-5	TGTGCCAGCAGGGCCGGACAGGCCTTTATCTACCAAGAGACCCAGTACTTC	CASRAGQAFIYQETQYF
.	TRBV10-3	TRBD1	TRBJ2-7	TGTGCCACCTCACAGGGGCCCTACGAGCAGTACTTC	CATSQGPYEQYF
.	TRBV5-1	.	TRBJ2-3	TGCGCCAGCAGCTCGGACCAAAGTACCGGGATCGAACGGGCAGATACGCAGTATTTT	CASSSDQSTGIERADTQYF
.	TRBV5-8	.	TRBJ2-5	TGTGCCAGCAGCTTGGAAGGTTCTGGTGCCCAGTACTTC	CASSLEGSGAQYF
.	TRBV25-1	.	TRBJ2-3	TGTGCCAGCAGTGCCTCCGGCTTCTGGTTCGCAGATACGCAGTATTTT	CASSASGFWFADTQYF
few	TRBV5-5	.	TRBJ1-2	TGTGCCAGCAGCTTGTTATGGGGCCATGGCTACACCTTC	CASSLLWGHGYTF
.	TRBV7-8	TRBD1	TRBJ2-5	TGTGCCAGCAGCTTAGTCGGGACAGGGGGCATTCTTGAGACCCAGTACTTC	CASSLVGTGGILETQYF
.	TRBV4-3	TRBD1	TRBJ1-5	TGCGCCAGCAGCCAAGAAGCAGACACAGGGGATATTAGCAATCAGCCCCAGCATTTT	CASSQEADTGDISNQPQHF
.	TRBV7-9	.	TRBJ2-1	TGTGCCAGCCAGGGGTCCAATGAGCAGTTCTTC	CASQGSNEQFF
few	TRBV5-1	.	TRBJ1-1	TGCGCCAGCAGCCTGGTCCCGGCCGTGGGGGAAACTGAAGCTTTCTTT	CASSLVPAVGETEAFF
.	TRBV5-1	.	TRBJ1-1	TGCGCCAGCGCTGAGGTAGGGCCGAACACTGAAGCTTTCTTT	CASAEVGPNTEAFF
few	TRBV5-1	TRBD1	TRBJ2-1	TGCGCCAGCAGCTCTGATTTGACAGGGGATATGGATGAGCAGTTCTTC	CASSSDLTGDMDEQFF
few	TRBV7-2	.	TRBJ2-7	TGTGCCAGCAGCTACGGGCCTCTAGAAGAGCAGTACTTC	CASSYGPLEEQYF
few	TRBV5-6	.	TRBJ1-5	TGTGCCAGCAGCTTGTGGGGGATCCAGCCCCAGCATTTT	CASSLWGIQPQHF
.	TRBV9	.	TRBJ2-5	TGTGCCAGCAGCGCGCTTGAGGGAGAGACCCAGTACTTC	CASSALEGETQYF
few	TRBV2	.	TRBJ1-5	TGTGCCAGCAGGCTGAAACAGCCCCAGCATTTT	CASRLKQPQHF
few	TRBV15	TRBD1	TRBJ2-7	TGTGCCACCAGCAGACATGACAGGGATTCCAACGAGCAGTACTTC	CATSRHDRDSNEQYF
few	TRBV5-6	TRBD1	TRBJ2-7	TGTGCCAGCAGGGGGGACAGGGGGCTGCACGAGCAGTACTTC	CASRGDRGLHEQYF
few	TRBV6-5	.	TRBJ2-6	TGTGCCAGCAGTTTCGAGGGGGCCAACGTCCTGACTTTC	CASSFEGANVLTF
.	TRBV5-1	.	TRBJ2-1	TGCGCCAGCAGTCTCGGAGGACCGACCGCCTCCCCTTTGACCCTCACCTACAATGAGCAGTTCTTC	CASSLGGPTASPLTLTYNEQFF
.	TRBV6-5	TRBD1	TRBJ1-2	TGTGCCAGCAGGGGGACAGAAAACTATGGCTACACCTTC	CASRGTENYGYTF
.	TRBV11-2	TRBD2	TRBJ2-3	TGTGCCAGCAGCTTACCTTCTTGGCGTTTCGGGGGGACCACAGATACGCAGTATTTT	CASSLPSWRFGGTTDTQYF
many	TRBV29-1	.	TRBJ1-1	TGCAGCGTTGAATCCGCGGAGGGAGCTTTCTTT	CSVESAEGAFF
.	TRBV12-3/TRBV12-4	.	TRBJ2-3	TGTGCCAGCAGTCCGCGGGGGCGGGGGCGCACAGATACGCAGTATTTT	CASSPRGRGRTDTQYF
.	TRBV20-1	TRBD1	TRBJ1-3	TGCAGTGCTAGAGATCGTGTAGGACAGGGAGGAAACACCATATATTTT	CSARDRVGQGGNTIYF
few	TRBV5-6	TRBD1	TRBJ2-2	TGTGCCAGCAGCAGGGACAGGGCCGTCACCGGGGAGCTGTTTTTT	CASSRDRAVTGELFF
.	TRBV5-4	TRBD2	TRBJ2-5	TGTGCCAGCAGCTCCCCTAGCGGGGGGGGAGCCTCGTCCGGGAGGGAGACCCAGTACTTC	CASSSPSGGGASSGRETQYF
.	TRBV28	.	TRBJ2-3	TGTGCCAGCAGTGCAGGCCTCGGACCCTTTGCCCCAGATACGCAGTATTTT	CASSAGLGPFAPDTQYF
.	TRBV20-1	.	TRBJ1-6	TGCAGTGCTAACCCCCAGGGACAAGGTAGCTTT	CSANPQGQGSF
few	TRBV12-3/TRBV12-4	.	TRBJ2-3	TGTGCCAGCACCCTATACGGGACAACGAACACAGATACGCAGTATTTT	CASTLYGTTNTDTQYF